Listed below are T cell receptor beta chains from one sample, sequenced in a study of blood T cell repertoires in COVID-19. Clones were sequenced by immunoSEQ multiplex PCR, and TCRdb holds only the in-frame ones, with some missing. Of over 110,000 clones detected, 75% to 90% appear once; the ten largest clones hold 3.9%. The specimen was PBMCs or T cells enriched from blood (not recorded which). The receptors were gathered from a man aged 50-59 years in a cohort exposed to, infected with or recovered from COVID-19 (not recorded which). Each CDR3 is given with its conserved first and last residue. Fields, in order: J gene, D gene, V gene, CDR3 length, clone size, CDR3 DNA, CDR3 protein. D genes are given only for firm matches. Clone size is shown for a subset of rows, as once, few, many or a class of expanded clone.

j_call: TRBJ1-6
d_call: NA
v_call: TRBV27
cdr3_length: 14
clone_size: NA
cdr3_nt: TGTGCCAGCAGGGGAGTCGGTACAAGAACACCCCTCCACTTT
cdr3_aa: CASRGVGTRTPLHF

j_call: TRBJ1-1
d_call: NA
v_call: TRBV6-5
cdr3_length: 14
clone_size: once
cdr3_nt: TGTGCCAGCAGTCCTCCGGGGGTAACCCCTGAAGCTTTCTTT
cdr3_aa: CASSPPGVTPEAFF

j_call: TRBJ2-2
d_call: TRBD2
v_call: TRBV6-2/TRBV6-3
cdr3_length: 13
clone_size: NA
cdr3_nt: TGTGCCAGCCGCCGGGGGGGATCCGGGGAGCTGTTTTTT
cdr3_aa: CASRRGGSGELFF

j_call: TRBJ2-7
d_call: TRBD1
v_call: TRBV27
cdr3_length: 13
clone_size: NA
cdr3_nt: TGTGCCAGCAGTCCCGGACAGGTTGAGGGGCAGTACTTC
cdr3_aa: CASSPGQVEGQYF

j_call: TRBJ2-3
d_call: TRBD1
v_call: TRBV23-1
cdr3_length: 16
clone_size: NA
cdr3_nt: TGCGCCAGCAGTCACCCGGGACAGGGGGGTTTAGATACGCAGTATTTT
cdr3_aa: CASSHPGQGGLDTQYF

j_call: TRBJ2-5
d_call: TRBD2
v_call: TRBV7-9
cdr3_length: 18
clone_size: NA
cdr3_nt: TGTGCCAGCAGCTTAAGTTTTAGCGGGGAAGAAGCTCAAGAGACCCAGTACTTC
cdr3_aa: CASSLSFSGEEAQETQYF

j_call: TRBJ2-1
d_call: NA
v_call: TRBV30
cdr3_length: 14
clone_size: NA
cdr3_nt: TGTGCGCAAAGGGGGGAGGGAAGCCTCAATGAGCAGTTCTTC
cdr3_aa: CAQRGEGSLNEQFF

j_call: TRBJ2-7
d_call: TRBD2
v_call: TRBV7-9
cdr3_length: 13
clone_size: NA
cdr3_nt: TGTGCCAGCAGCACCCAGGCGGGGGGCGAGCAGTACTTC
cdr3_aa: CASSTQAGGEQYF

j_call: TRBJ1-4
d_call: NA
v_call: TRBV7-2
cdr3_length: 15
clone_size: NA
cdr3_nt: TGTGCCAGCAGCCCCGTCGCCGGGAGTAATGAAAAACTGTTTTTT
cdr3_aa: CASSPVAGSNEKLFF

j_call: TRBJ2-7
d_call: NA
v_call: TRBV2
cdr3_length: 12
clone_size: few
cdr3_nt: TGTGCCAGCAAGACTGGAGCCTACGAGCAGTACTTC
cdr3_aa: CASKTGAYEQYF

j_call: TRBJ2-1
d_call: TRBD2
v_call: TRBV3-1/TRBV3-2
cdr3_length: 13
clone_size: NA
cdr3_nt: TGTGCCAGCAGCCTCCAACTAGCGGGGAAGCAGTTCTTC
cdr3_aa: CASSLQLAGKQFF

j_call: TRBJ2-3
d_call: TRBD2
v_call: TRBV19
cdr3_length: 14
clone_size: NA
cdr3_nt: TGTGCCAGTGGGACTAGCGGGGGCACAGATACGCAGTATTTT
cdr3_aa: CASGTSGGTDTQYF

j_call: TRBJ1-2
d_call: NA
v_call: TRBV12-3/TRBV12-4
cdr3_length: 12
clone_size: NA
cdr3_nt: TGTGCCAGCAGTTTAATGAGGGCCGGCTACACCTTC
cdr3_aa: CASSLMRAGYTF

j_call: TRBJ1-2
d_call: NA
v_call: TRBV27
cdr3_length: 16
clone_size: NA
cdr3_nt: TGTGCCAGCAGTTTATTTGCAGTGCCCGAAGTCTATGGCTACACCTTC
cdr3_aa: CASSLFAVPEVYGYTF

j_call: TRBJ2-5
d_call: NA
v_call: TRBV11-3
cdr3_length: 13
clone_size: NA
cdr3_nt: TGTGCCAGCAGCAGGACATTTCAAGAGACCCAGTACTTC
cdr3_aa: CASSRTFQETQYF

j_call: TRBJ1-3
d_call: NA
v_call: TRBV6-6
cdr3_length: 16
clone_size: few
cdr3_nt: TGTGCCAGCAGGATTCGAAGGGGTAATGCTGGAAACACCATATATTTT
cdr3_aa: CASRIRRGNAGNTIYF

j_call: TRBJ1-1
d_call: TRBD1
v_call: TRBV4-3
cdr3_length: 15
clone_size: NA
cdr3_nt: TGCGCCAGCAGCCAAGTAGCAGGGGGAAAAACTGAAGCTTTCTTT
cdr3_aa: CASSQVAGGKTEAFF

j_call: TRBJ1-5
d_call: TRBD1
v_call: TRBV5-6
cdr3_length: 16
clone_size: NA
cdr3_nt: TGTGCCAGCAGCGTGAAGGGACAGGGAAACAATCAGCCCCAGCATTTT
cdr3_aa: CASSVKGQGNNQPQHF

j_call: TRBJ2-3
d_call: TRBD2
v_call: TRBV5-4
cdr3_length: 15
clone_size: NA
cdr3_nt: TGTGCCAGCAGCCCGCCGGGAGGGGCCACAGATACGCAGTATTTT
cdr3_aa: CASSPPGGATDTQYF

j_call: TRBJ2-2
d_call: NA
v_call: TRBV28
cdr3_length: 13
clone_size: NA
cdr3_nt: TGTGCCAGCAGTTTCCAGAACACCGGGGAGCTGTTTTTT
cdr3_aa: CASSFQNTGELFF

j_call: TRBJ1-2
d_call: NA
v_call: TRBV5-4
cdr3_length: 14
clone_size: NA
cdr3_nt: TGTGCCAGCGCCGAATTAGGGGAAAACTATGGCTACACCTTC
cdr3_aa: CASAELGENYGYTF

j_call: TRBJ1-2
d_call: TRBD1
v_call: TRBV5-1
cdr3_length: 15
clone_size: NA
cdr3_nt: TGCGCCAGCAGCAATGCGGACAGGGGGCACGATGGCTACACCTTC
cdr3_aa: CASSNADRGHDGYTF

j_call: TRBJ1-2
d_call: NA
v_call: TRBV28
cdr3_length: 13
clone_size: NA
cdr3_nt: TGTGCCAGCAGTTTTTCGGTCACCTATGGCTACACCTTC
cdr3_aa: CASSFSVTYGYTF

j_call: TRBJ2-7
d_call: NA
v_call: TRBV27
cdr3_length: 14
clone_size: few
cdr3_nt: TGTGCCAGCAGAAGGGGGGGGATCTCCTACGAGCAGTACTTC
cdr3_aa: CASRRGGISYEQYF

j_call: TRBJ2-1
d_call: NA
v_call: TRBV6-5
cdr3_length: 16
clone_size: NA
cdr3_nt: TGTGCCAGCAGTTACGGGGGGGGCCTGATTTACAATGAGCAGTTCTTC
cdr3_aa: CASSYGGGLIYNEQFF

j_call: TRBJ2-1
d_call: TRBD1
v_call: TRBV14
cdr3_length: 16
clone_size: NA
cdr3_nt: TGTGCCAGCAGCCAACAGGGGGCGGGGAGATACAATGAGCAGTTCTTC
cdr3_aa: CASSQQGAGRYNEQFF

j_call: TRBJ1-1
d_call: TRBD1
v_call: TRBV28
cdr3_length: 14
clone_size: NA
cdr3_nt: TGTGCCAGCAGTTCCGGGACAGGGAACACTGAAGCTTTCTTT
cdr3_aa: CASSSGTGNTEAFF

j_call: TRBJ1-3
d_call: NA
v_call: TRBV7-2
cdr3_length: 15
clone_size: NA
cdr3_nt: TGTGCCAGCAGCTTAGCGTCAGGGGCCGGAAACACCATATATTTT
cdr3_aa: CASSLASGAGNTIYF

j_call: TRBJ2-3
d_call: NA
v_call: TRBV7-2
cdr3_length: 14
clone_size: NA
cdr3_nt: TGTGCCAGCAGACCGGGGAATGGGCCAGATACGCAGTATTTT
cdr3_aa: CASRPGNGPDTQYF

j_call: TRBJ2-1
d_call: TRBD2
v_call: TRBV9
cdr3_length: 15
clone_size: few
cdr3_nt: TGTGCCAGCAGCCCGCGACTAGCGGGAGGCCATGAGCAGTTCTTC
cdr3_aa: CASSPRLAGGHEQFF

j_call: TRBJ2-7
d_call: NA
v_call: TRBV6-5
cdr3_length: 15
clone_size: NA
cdr3_nt: TGTGCCAGCAGCCCGGGGAGCACACTAACCTACGAGCAGTACTTC
cdr3_aa: CASSPGSTLTYEQYF

j_call: TRBJ1-5
d_call: NA
v_call: TRBV19
cdr3_length: 15
clone_size: once
cdr3_nt: TGTGCCAGTAGTATAGCGGGGAACGGCAATCAGCCCCAGCATTTT
cdr3_aa: CASSIAGNGNQPQHF

j_call: TRBJ2-1
d_call: NA
v_call: TRBV2
cdr3_length: 12
clone_size: NA
cdr3_nt: TGTGCCAGCAGTACTCAAGTAGATGAGCAGTTCTTC
cdr3_aa: CASSTQVDEQFF

j_call: TRBJ1-2
d_call: NA
v_call: TRBV27
cdr3_length: 14
clone_size: NA
cdr3_nt: TGTGCCAGCAGTTTATTCCAACCCGGGACACCTCTCACCTTC
cdr3_aa: CASSLFQPGTPLTF

j_call: TRBJ1-3
d_call: NA
v_call: TRBV19
cdr3_length: 12
clone_size: NA
cdr3_nt: TGTGCCAGTAGGATACCAGGAAACACCATATATTTT
cdr3_aa: CASRIPGNTIYF

j_call: TRBJ1-4
d_call: TRBD1
v_call: TRBV7-2
cdr3_length: 17
clone_size: few
cdr3_nt: TGTGCCAGCAGCCGGGACAGAGTCACTGCAACTAATGAAAAACTGTTTTTT
cdr3_aa: CASSRDRVTATNEKLFF

j_call: TRBJ2-3
d_call: TRBD2
v_call: TRBV30
cdr3_length: 14
clone_size: NA
cdr3_nt: TGTGCCTGGAGTGACGTAGCGGGAGCGGATACGCAGTATTTT
cdr3_aa: CAWSDVAGADTQYF

j_call: TRBJ2-3
d_call: TRBD2
v_call: TRBV7-2
cdr3_length: 18
clone_size: NA
cdr3_nt: TGTGCCAGCAGCCCAGGGCCCCTTGGACTAGCGTACACAGATACGCAGTATTTT
cdr3_aa: CASSPGPLGLAYTDTQYF

j_call: TRBJ1-3
d_call: NA
v_call: TRBV19
cdr3_length: 15
clone_size: NA
cdr3_nt: TGTGCCAGTAGTATCCAACAGAGCTCTGGAAACACCATATATTTT
cdr3_aa: CASSIQQSSGNTIYF

j_call: TRBJ2-1
d_call: NA
v_call: TRBV11-3
cdr3_length: 14
clone_size: NA
cdr3_nt: TGTGCCAGCAGCTCCGCGGGGTCCTACAATGAGCAGTTCTTC
cdr3_aa: CASSSAGSYNEQFF

j_call: TRBJ2-2
d_call: TRBD1
v_call: TRBV2
cdr3_length: 16
clone_size: NA
cdr3_nt: TGTGCCAGCAGTGTCCACAGGGGGCTCGGTGCAGGGGAGCTGTTTTTT
cdr3_aa: CASSVHRGLGAGELFF